The T cell receptor (beta chain) described here comes from a study of high-grade serous ovarian cancer treatment subgroups. General study results and limits: Different patients shared almost no repertoire; same-patient tumors shared 0.11 to 0.79.

Tumor samples were taken before definitive surgery or chemotherapy. This clone occurred a few times. Antigen: not known. Profiled with immunoSEQ multiplex PCR; TCRdb holds only in-frame clones, not every one. The table shows a few thousand clones, with less than 85% occurring only once. The receptor was derived from a human donor with high-grade serous ovarian cancer. Input material: tumor tissue.

The CDR3 DNA reads TGTGCCAGCAGCCAAGATCCCGGGGGTGGTAATGAAAAACTGTTTTTT. It encodes CASSQDPGGGNEKLFF. This rearrangement joins TRBV4-2 to TRBJ1-4, with D possibly TRBD1 on 5 matching bases. Trimming removed 0 bases at V and 4 bases at J, with 12 bases between. The length of the CDR3 is 16 residues. Germline CDR1 and CDR2: LGHNA and YNFKEQ.